The clone carrying this T cell receptor beta chain has a handful of counts. Its antigen is not identified. This sample stems from a study of shared clonotypes between healthy human individuals. Across the study: There were three CD4 naive, three CD4 memory, two CD8 naive and one CD8 memory plates per donor. Study conclusions and caveats: The four-donor shared clonotypes exceeded non-shared clonotypes in generation probability, with non-shared ones scoring lower.

The CDR3 totals 14 residues. V was shortened by 2 bases and J by 4 bases, with 9 bases between the two germline ends. Germline CDR1 is SGHTS and CDR2 is YDEGEE. The authors loaded about 200 ng DNA, 30,000 to 35,000 T cell genomes, into sorted-subset replicate PCRs. Clones were sequenced by immunoSEQ multiplex PCR, and TCRdb holds only the in-frame ones, with some missing. The data show around 1 million clones, 60% to 85% seen once. Negatively enriched CD4+ T cells were divided by CD45RA into naive and memory. The specimen was memory CD4+ T cells sorted from blood. Subset denoted: CD45RA-negative fraction. The chain couples TRBV5-8 to TRBJ2-2; D not resolved. The origin of this receptor is a young man in good health. CDR3 amino acids: CASSFLKSTGELFF. The CDR3 nucleotides are TGTGCCAGCAGCTTCCTCAAGAGCACCGGGGAGCTGTTTTTT. Combining the CDR3 with reference TRBV5-8 and TRBJ2-2 gives the whole variable domain EAGVTQSPTHLIKTRGQQATLRCSPISGHTSVYWYQQALGLGLQFLLWYDEGEERNRGNFPPRFSGRQFPNYSSELNVNALELEDSALYLCASSFLKSTGELFFGEGSRLTVL.